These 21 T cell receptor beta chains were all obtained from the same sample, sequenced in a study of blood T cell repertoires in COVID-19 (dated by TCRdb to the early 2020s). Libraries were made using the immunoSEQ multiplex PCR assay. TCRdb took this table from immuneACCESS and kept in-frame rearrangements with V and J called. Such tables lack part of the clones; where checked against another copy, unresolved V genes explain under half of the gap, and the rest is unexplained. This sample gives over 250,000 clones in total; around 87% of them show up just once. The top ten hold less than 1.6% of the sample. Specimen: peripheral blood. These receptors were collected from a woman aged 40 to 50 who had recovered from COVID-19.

For the CDR3, the DNA is TGTGCCAGCAGTTATGCGGGGGGACACGATCAGCCCCAGCATTTT. Protein product: CASSYAGGHDQPQHF. The rearrangement links TRBV6-5 to TRBJ1-5; D is possibly TRBD1 (6 bases). Germline V gives CDR1 MNHEY, CDR2 SVGAGI. The V and J ends lost 3 bases and 5 bases respectively, with 14 bases between them. This CDR3 comprises 15 residues.

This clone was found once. The CDR3 DNA reads TGCAGCGTTGGCCGCGGCAGGGCCACTGAAGCTTTCTTT. The encoded protein is CSVGRGRATEAFF. The chain combines TRBV29-1 with TRBJ1-1, with D perhaps matching TRBD1 (5 bases). The CDR3 length is 13 residues. Per germline, CDR1 SQVTM and CDR2 ANQGSEA. The ends were cut back, 4 bases at V and 4 bases at J, with 13 bases in the middle. The full variable domain, rest sourced from reference TRBV29-1 and TRBJ1-1, is SAVISQKPSRDICQRGTSLTIQCQVDSQVTMMFWYRQQPGQSLTLIATANQGSEATYESGFVIDKFPISRPNLTFSTLTVSNMSPEDSSIYLCSVGRGRATEAFFGQGTRLTVV.

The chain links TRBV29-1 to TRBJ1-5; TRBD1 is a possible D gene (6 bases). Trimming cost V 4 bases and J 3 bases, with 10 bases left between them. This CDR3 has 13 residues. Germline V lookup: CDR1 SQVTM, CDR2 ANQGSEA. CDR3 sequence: CSVAQGDNQPQHF. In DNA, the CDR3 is TGCAGCGTTGCACAGGGTGACAATCAGCCCCAGCATTTT.

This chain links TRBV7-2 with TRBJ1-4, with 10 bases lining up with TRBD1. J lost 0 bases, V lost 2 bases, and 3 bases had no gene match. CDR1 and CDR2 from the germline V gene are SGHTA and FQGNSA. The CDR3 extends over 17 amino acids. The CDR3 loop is CASSLRQGAATNEKLFF. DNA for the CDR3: TGTGCCAGCAGCTTAAGACAGGGGGCGGCAACTAATGAAAAACTGTTTTTT.

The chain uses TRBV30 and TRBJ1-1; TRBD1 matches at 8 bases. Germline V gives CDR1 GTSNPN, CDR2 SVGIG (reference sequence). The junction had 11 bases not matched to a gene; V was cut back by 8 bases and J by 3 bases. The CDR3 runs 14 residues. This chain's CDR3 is CAGSSGGAYTEAFF. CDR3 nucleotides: TGTGCCGGGTCATCAGGGGGCGCGTACACTGAAGCTTTCTTT.

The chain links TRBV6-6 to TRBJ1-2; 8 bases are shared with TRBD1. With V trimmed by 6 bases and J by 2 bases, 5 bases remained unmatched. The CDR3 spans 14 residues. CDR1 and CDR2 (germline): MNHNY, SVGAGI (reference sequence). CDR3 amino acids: CASRPDRENYGYTF. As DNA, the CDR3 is TGTGCCAGCAGACCGGACAGGGAAAACTATGGCTACACCTTC.

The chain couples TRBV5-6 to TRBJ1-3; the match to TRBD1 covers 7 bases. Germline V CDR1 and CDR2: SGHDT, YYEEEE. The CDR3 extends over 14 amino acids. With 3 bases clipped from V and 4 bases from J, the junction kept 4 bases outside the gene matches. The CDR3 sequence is CASSWGTAGNTIYF. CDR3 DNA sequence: TGTGCCAGCAGCTGGGGGACAGCAGGAAACACCATATATTTT. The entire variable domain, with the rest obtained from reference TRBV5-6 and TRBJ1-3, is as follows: DAGVTQSPTHLIKTRGQQVTLRCSPKSGHDTVSWYQQALGQGPQFIFQYYEEEERQRGNFPDRFSGHQFPNYSSELNVNALLLGDSALYLCASSWGTAGNTIYFGEGSWLTVV.

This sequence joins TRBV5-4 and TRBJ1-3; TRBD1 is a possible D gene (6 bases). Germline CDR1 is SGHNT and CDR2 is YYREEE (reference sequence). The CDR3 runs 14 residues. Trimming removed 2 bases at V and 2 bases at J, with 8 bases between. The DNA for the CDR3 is TGTGCCAGCAGCTTCGGACAGACTGGAAACACCATATATTTT. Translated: CASSFGQTGNTIYF. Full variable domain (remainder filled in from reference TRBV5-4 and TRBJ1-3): ETGVTQSPTHLIKTRGQQVTLRCSSQSGHNTVSWYQQALGQGPQFIFQYYREEENGRGNFPPRFSGLQFPNYSSELNVNALELDDSALYLCASSFGQTGNTIYFGEGSWLTVV.

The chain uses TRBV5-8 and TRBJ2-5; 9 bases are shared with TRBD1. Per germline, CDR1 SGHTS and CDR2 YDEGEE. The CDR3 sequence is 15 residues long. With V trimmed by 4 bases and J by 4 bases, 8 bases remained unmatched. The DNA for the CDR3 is TGTGCCAGCAGCAGGCGGACAGGGGAGACAGAGACCCAGTACTTC. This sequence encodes CASSRRTGETETQYF. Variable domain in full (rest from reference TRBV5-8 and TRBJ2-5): EAGVTQSPTHLIKTRGQQATLRCSPISGHTSVYWYQQALGLGLQFLLWYDEGEERNRGNFPPRFSGRQFPNYSSELNVNALELEDSALYLCASSRRTGETETQYFGPGTRLLVL.

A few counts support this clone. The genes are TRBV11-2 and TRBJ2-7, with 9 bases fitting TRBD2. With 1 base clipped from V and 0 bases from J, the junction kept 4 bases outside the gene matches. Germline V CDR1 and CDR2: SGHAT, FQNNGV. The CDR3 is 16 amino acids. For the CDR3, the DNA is TGTGCCAGCAGCTTAGTCCCAGCGGGGGGCTCCTACGAGCAGTACTTC. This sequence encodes CASSLVPAGGSYEQYF.

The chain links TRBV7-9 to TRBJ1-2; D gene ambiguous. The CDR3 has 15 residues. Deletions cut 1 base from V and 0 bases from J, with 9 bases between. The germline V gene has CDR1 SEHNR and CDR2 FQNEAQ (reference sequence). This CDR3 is CASSLVSLPNYGYTF. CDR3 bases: TGTGCCAGCAGCTTAGTGAGCCTTCCTAACTATGGCTACACCTTC.

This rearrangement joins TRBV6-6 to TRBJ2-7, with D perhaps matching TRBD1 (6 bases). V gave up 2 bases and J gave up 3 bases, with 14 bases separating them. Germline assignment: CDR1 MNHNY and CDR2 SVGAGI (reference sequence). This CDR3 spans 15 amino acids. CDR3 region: CASSYKDRSDYEQYF. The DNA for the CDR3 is TGTGCCAGCAGTTACAAAGACAGGTCTGACTACGAGCAGTACTTC.

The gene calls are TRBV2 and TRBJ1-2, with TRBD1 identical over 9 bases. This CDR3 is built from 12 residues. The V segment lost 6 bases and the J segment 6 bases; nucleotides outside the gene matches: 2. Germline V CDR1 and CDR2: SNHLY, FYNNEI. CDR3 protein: CASRTGGNGYTF. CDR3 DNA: TGTGCCAGCAGAACAGGGGGCAATGGCTACACCTTC.

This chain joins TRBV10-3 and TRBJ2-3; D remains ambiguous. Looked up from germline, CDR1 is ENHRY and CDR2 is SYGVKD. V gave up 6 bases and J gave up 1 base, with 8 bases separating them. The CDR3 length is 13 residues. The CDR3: CAISPTRTDTQYF. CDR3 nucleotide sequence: TGTGCCATCAGCCCCACTCGCACAGATACGCAGTATTTT.

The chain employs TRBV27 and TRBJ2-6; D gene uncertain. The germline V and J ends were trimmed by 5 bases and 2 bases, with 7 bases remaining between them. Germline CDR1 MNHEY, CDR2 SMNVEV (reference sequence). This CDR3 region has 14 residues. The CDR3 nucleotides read TGTGCCAGCAGTCCTCGGGCTGGGGCCAACGTCCTGACTTTC. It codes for CASSPRAGANVLTF.

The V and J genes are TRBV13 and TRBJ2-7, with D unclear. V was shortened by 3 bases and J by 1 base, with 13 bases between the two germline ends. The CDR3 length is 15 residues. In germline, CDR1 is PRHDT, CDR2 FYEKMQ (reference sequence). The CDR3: CASSFVGSMSYEQYF. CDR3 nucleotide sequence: TGTGCCAGCAGCTTTGTCGGTTCCATGTCCTACGAGCAGTACTTC.

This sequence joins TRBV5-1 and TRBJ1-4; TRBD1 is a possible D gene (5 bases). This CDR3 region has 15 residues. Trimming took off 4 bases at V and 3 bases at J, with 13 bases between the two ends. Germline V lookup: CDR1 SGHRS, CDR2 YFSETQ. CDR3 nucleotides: TGCGCCAGCAGCGCCTCAGGGTCGGCTAATGAAAAACTGTTTTTT. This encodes CASSASGSANEKLFF.

The CDR3 coding sequence is TGTGCCAGTAGTATAGTAGGAGGAGCAAACAATCAGCCCCAGCATTTT. Translating it yields CASSIVGGANNQPQHF. The chain has TRBV19 and TRBJ1-5; D is ambiguous. CDR3 length: 16 amino acids. With 1 base removed from V and 3 bases from J, the gap between germline ends came to 13 bases. Germline CDR1 LNHDA, CDR2 SQIVND (reference sequence). Filled out from reference TRBV19 and TRBJ1-5, the complete variable domain reads DGGITQSPKYLFRKEGQNVTLSCEQNLNHDAMYWYRQDPGQGLRLIYYSQIVNDFQKGDIAEGYSVSREKKESFPLTVTSAQKNPTAFYLCASSIVGGANNQPQHFGDGTRLSIL.

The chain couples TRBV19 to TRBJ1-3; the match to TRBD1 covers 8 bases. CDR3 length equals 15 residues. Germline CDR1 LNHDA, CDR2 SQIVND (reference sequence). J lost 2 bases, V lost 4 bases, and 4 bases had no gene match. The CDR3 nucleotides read TGTGCCAGTAGTACGGACAGGGAACCTGGAAACACCATATATTTT. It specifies CASSTDREPGNTIYF.

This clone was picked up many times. CDR3 coding DNA: TGTGCCAGTAGTAAATCAGGGGCCAATCAGCCCCAGCATTTT. Translation gives CASSKSGANQPQHF. V usage is TRBV19 and J usage is TRBJ1-5, with D maybe TRBD1 (6 bases). The V and J ends lost 4 bases and 3 bases respectively, with 10 bases between them. The CDR3 is made up of 14 amino acids. In germline, CDR1 is LNHDA, CDR2 SQIVND (reference sequence).

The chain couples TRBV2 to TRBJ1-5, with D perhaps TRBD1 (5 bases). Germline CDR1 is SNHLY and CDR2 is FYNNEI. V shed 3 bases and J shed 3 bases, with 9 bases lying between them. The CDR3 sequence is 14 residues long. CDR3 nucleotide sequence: TGTGCCAGCAGTGAGGTGGACAACAATCAGCCCCAGCATTTT. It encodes CASSEVDNNQPQHF.